Below are 26 T cell receptor beta chains sequenced from a single sample in a study of cytomegalovirus exposure and HLA in healthy donors. Sequenced by immunoSEQ multiplex PCR; TCRdb stores in-frame clones only, minus some. The repertoire consists of 150,000 or so clones, with about 86% occurring once and the leading ten covering about 1.9%. Sequenced sample: PBMCs. These receptors were taken from a human donor in good health.

The gene calls are TRBV6-1 and TRBJ1-4; 7 bases line up with TRBD1. The CDR3 is 16 residues long. CDR1 is MNHNS, CDR2 SASEGT, per germline. The ends lost 2 bases at V and 6 bases at J; junction bases unmatched: 9. The chain's CDR3 is CASSEQGRQGDEKLFF. In DNA, the CDR3 is TGTGCCAGCAGTGAACAGGGGCGACAGGGTGATGAAAAACTGTTTTTT.

This clone was recorded once. The chain has TRBV19 and TRBJ1-5, with D perhaps TRBD1 (6 bases). The V end was cut by 0 bases, the J end by 7 bases, with 10 bases between. The CDR3 runs 14 residues. Germline V gene data show CDR1 as LNHDA and CDR2 as SQIVND (reference sequence). The CDR3 spells CASSIEGGGQPQHF. The CDR3 DNA follows: TGTGCCAGTAGTATAGAGGGGGGGGGCCAGCCCCAGCATTTT.

The V and J genes are TRBV30 and TRBJ2-1; D gene ambiguous. The ends were cut back, 2 bases at V and 6 bases at J, with 17 bases in the middle. Germline V gives CDR1 GTSNPN, CDR2 SVGIG (reference sequence). The CDR3 consists of 15 residues. The CDR3 sequence: CAWSSAPLVSNEQFF. CDR3 DNA sequence: TGTGCCTGGAGTTCTGCGCCCCTAGTCAGCAATGAGCAGTTCTTC.

This chain joins TRBV10-2 and TRBJ2-7; 7 nucleotides agree with TRBD1. This CDR3 has 14 amino acids. Germline loops: CDR1 WSHSY, CDR2 SAAADI. J lost 2 bases, V lost 6 bases, and 7 bases had no gene match. The CDR3 reads CASSIGQATYEQYF. CDR3 DNA: TGCGCCAGCAGCATCGGACAGGCTACCTACGAGCAGTACTTC.

The genes are TRBV4-1 and TRBJ1-5; 7 bases line up with TRBD1. J lost 7 bases, V lost 0 bases, and 15 bases had no gene match. There are 18 residues in the CDR3. Germline V gene lookup returns CDR1 MGHRA and CDR2 YSYEKL. CDR3 sequence: CASSQDYPERGQRQPQHF. The CDR3 DNA reads TGCGCCAGCAGCCAAGATTACCCCGAAAGGGGGCAGCGCCAGCCCCAGCATTTT.

The chain has TRBV2 and TRBJ1-5; D might be TRBD1 (6 bases). Deletions cut 3 bases from V and 7 bases from J, with 10 bases between. The germline V gene encodes CDR1 SNHLY and CDR2 FYNNEI. The CDR3 is 13 residues long. The CDR3 here is CASSDRGDQPQHF. The CDR3 DNA reads TGTGCCAGCAGTGACAGGGGTGACCAGCCCCAGCATTTT. Using reference TRBV2 and TRBJ1-5 for the parts outside the CDR3, the full variable domain is EPEVTQTPSHQVTQMGQEVILRCVPISNHLYFYWYRQILGQKVEFLVSFYNNEISEKSEIFDDQFSVERPDGSNFTLKIRSTKLEDSAMYFCASSDRGDQPQHFGDGTRLSIL.

The chain uses TRBV6-6 and TRBJ1-1, with a possible D match to TRBD1 (6 bases). This CDR3 is built from 14 residues. Trimming took off 5 bases at V and 7 bases at J, with 17 bases between the two ends. Germline CDR1 reads MNHNY; CDR2 reads SVGAGI (reference sequence). CDR3 sequence: CASSMNRERGEAFF. DNA of the CDR3: TGTGCCAGCAGTATGAACAGGGAGAGGGGTGAAGCTTTCTTT.

V and J are TRBV4-1 and TRBJ1-1; the D is unclear. CDR3 size: 14 residues. Germline assignment: CDR1 MGHRA and CDR2 YSYEKL. V was trimmed by 2 bases and J by 5 bases, leaving 12 bases between them. The CDR3 region has the DNA TGCGCCAGCAGCCAAAGCTCGGGGTGGACTGAAGCTTTCTTT. Translated: CASSQSSGWTEAFF.

The gene calls are TRBV9 and TRBJ2-1, with TRBD2 matching 7 bases. The germline CDR1 and CDR2 sequences are SGDLS and YYNGEE. Germline trimming cut 0 bases from V and 0 bases from J; bases unmatched to any gene: 12. The CDR3 totals 19 residues. CDR3 DNA: TGTGCCAGCAGCGTAGTTGGCGGGAGCGCCACTAGCTCCTACAATGAGCAGTTCTTC. Encoded protein: CASSVVGGSATSSYNEQFF.

The V gene is TRBV14, the J gene TRBJ2-1, with 7 positions matching TRBD2. The germline CDR1 and CDR2 sequences are SGHDN and FVKESK. This CDR3 spans 15 amino acids. With 4 bases clipped from V and 9 bases from J, the junction kept 12 bases outside the gene matches. The CDR3 sequence: CASSPWGRGELEQFF. The DNA for the CDR3 is TGTGCCAGCAGCCCCTGGGGCCGGGGGGAACTTGAGCAGTTCTTC.

This clone has just one count. The rearrangement joins TRBV19 to TRBJ2-1, with 13 bases identical to TRBD2. This CDR3 comprises 15 residues. Germline CDR1 and CDR2: LNHDA and SQIVND (reference sequence). V shed 9 bases and J 10 bases; nucleotides not matched to a gene: 12. The CDR3 loop reads CASSDGTSGKREQFF. The CDR3 DNA reads as TGTGCCAGCTCAGACGGGACTAGCGGGAAACGGGAGCAGTTCTTC.

The V gene is TRBV14, the J gene TRBJ1-1; D remains unclear. Germline V gives CDR1 SGHDN, CDR2 FVKESK. This CDR3 has 15 residues. V lost 1 base and J lost 3, with 12 bases in between. CDR3 in amino acids: CASSQVWESHTEAFF. CDR3 nucleotide sequence: TGTGCCAGCAGCCAAGTATGGGAGTCACACACTGAAGCTTTCTTT.

This clone was detected only a few times. The V and J genes are TRBV6-4 and TRBJ2-1, with 8 nucleotides matching TRBD2. The CDR3 length is 17 residues. Germline V gene lookup returns CDR1 MRHNA and CDR2 SNTAGT. The V and J ends lost 0 bases and 6 bases, in that order; junction bases with no gene match: 10. The CDR3 DNA reads TGTGCCAGCAGTGACTCGATTTCAGGCGGGGGGTTCAATGAGCAGTTCTTC. As protein: CASSDSISGGGFNEQFF.

This chain joins TRBV5-1 and TRBJ1-5, with TRBD1 matching 8 bases. The trim removed 0 bases at V and 7 bases at J, leaving 3 bases unmatched. The CDR3 is 14 amino acids. Germline CDR1 reads SGHRS; CDR2 reads YFSETQ. The CDR3 reads CASSLEQGGQPQHF. The DNA of the CDR3 is TGCGCCAGCAGCTTGGAACAGGGGGGGCAGCCCCAGCATTTT.

Only one count was recorded for this clone. V usage is TRBV5-6 and J usage is TRBJ2-5; a possible D gene is TRBD2 (6 bases). Trimming pared 5 bases from V and 2 bases from J, leaving 16 bases between. The CDR3 is 15 amino acids. Germline CDR1 SGHDT, CDR2 YYEEEE. The DNA for the CDR3 is TGTGCCAGCAGTACCGGGGGTCAGGGACAAGAGACCCAGTACTTC. It encodes CASSTGGQGQETQYF.

The DNA for the CDR3 is TGCGCCAGCAGCTTGGGTGGGGCCCCCTACAATGAGCAGTTCTTC. Protein sequence: CASSLGGAPYNEQFF. The chain couples TRBV5-1 to TRBJ2-1, with TRBD1 as a possible D gene (5 bases). Trimming cost V 0 bases and J 2 bases, with 9 bases left between them. Per the germline V gene, CDR1 is SGHRS and CDR2 is YFSETQ. The CDR3 length is 15 residues.

This chain uses TRBV6-5 with TRBJ2-7, with TRBD2 identical over 11 bases. The junction had 5 bases not matched to a gene; V was cut back by 0 bases and J by 4 bases. Germline CDR1 is MNHEY and CDR2 is SVGAGI. This CDR3 has 16 residues. In DNA, the CDR3 is TGTGCCAGCAGTTACTCGAGTAGCGGGAGGGCTTACGAGCAGTACTTC. Encoded protein: CASSYSSSGRAYEQYF.

The CDR3 nucleotides read TGCGCCAGCAGACCAGCGACGGTGAACACTGAAGCTTTCTTT. It encodes CASRPATVNTEAFF. The chain is built from TRBV23-1 and TRBJ1-1; D is uncertain. TRBV23-1 is classed as an ORF, of uncertain function. The CDR3 length is 14 residues. Trimming took 6 bases from V and 0 from J, leaving 11 bases between them.

V is TRBV5-1 and J is TRBJ2-7; possibly TRBD1 for D (6 bases). V was shortened by 0 bases and J by 0 bases, with 10 bases between the two germline ends. In germline, CDR1 is SGHRS, CDR2 YFSETQ. The CDR3 sequence is 15 residues long. The CDR3 here is CASSLDPDSSYEQYF. The CDR3, as DNA: TGCGCCAGCAGCTTGGATCCGGACAGCTCCTACGAGCAGTACTTC.

This clone has more than one count but fewer than ten. V gene TRBV2 combines with J gene TRBJ2-7; no clear D gene. V was trimmed by 2 bases and J by 3 bases, leaving 14 bases between them. Per the germline V gene, CDR1 is SNHLY and CDR2 is FYNNEI. CDR3 length: 15 amino acids. CDR3 amino acids: CASSEFPGSGYEQYF. The CDR3 DNA reads TGTGCCAGCAGTGAATTTCCCGGGTCGGGCTACGAGCAGTACTTC.

V and J are TRBV2 and TRBJ2-5; 14 nucleotides line up with TRBD2. V lost 6 bases to trimming and J lost 5 bases; unmatched junction nucleotides: 11. The germline V gene has CDR1 SNHLY and CDR2 FYNNEI. The CDR3 sequence is 17 residues long. The CDR3 DNA follows: TGTGCCAGCAGGCCCAGACTAGCGGGGGGGCCTGGGGAGACCCAGTACTTC. Translation gives CASRPRLAGGPGETQYF.

The rearrangement links TRBV28 to TRBJ2-3; TRBD2 aligns across 8 bases. CDR1 MDHEN and CDR2 SYDVKM come from the germline V gene. V was pared by 2 bases and J by 3 bases, with 4 bases of the junction left unmatched. The CDR3 has 15 amino acids. CDR3: CASSLTGRDTDTQYF. CDR3 nucleotide sequence: TGTGCCAGCAGTTTAACCGGGAGGGATACAGATACGCAGTATTTT. The full variable domain, in which reference TRBV28 and TRBJ2-3 provide the parts outside the CDR3, is DVKVTQSSRYLVKRTGEKVFLECVQDMDHENMFWYRQDPGLGLRLIYFSYDVKMKEKGDIPEGYSVSREKKERFSLILESASTNQTSMYLCASSLTGRDTDTQYFGPGTRLTVL.

The chain couples TRBV7-2 to TRBJ2-3; TRBD2 might be the D (5 bases). The germline V and J ends were trimmed by 3 bases and 4 bases, with 8 bases remaining between them. Germline CDR1 reads SGHTA; CDR2 reads FQGNSA. The CDR3 is 13 residues long. CDR3 sequence: CASSFRDSDTQYF. The CDR3 DNA is TGTGCCAGCAGCTTCCGGGATTCAGATACGCAGTATTTT.

The chain couples TRBV2 to TRBJ1-1, with D maybe TRBD1 (6 bases). The V gene's germline CDR1 is SNHLY and CDR2 FYNNEI. The CDR3 runs 11 residues. Trimming took off 6 bases at V and 8 bases at J, with 10 bases between the two ends. CDR3 sequence (DNA): TGTGCCAGCAGGTGGGGGGGCGAAGCTTTCTTT. Protein product: CASRWGGEAFF.

This rearrangement joins TRBV5-1 to TRBJ2-7; TRBD1 agrees at 9 bases. The CDR3 runs 14 residues. CDR1 is SGHRS and CDR2 is YFSETQ in the germline V gene. V trimming: 3 bases; J trimming: 2 bases; junction bases outside the gene matches: 3. As DNA, the CDR3 is TGCGCCAGCAGCTCAAGACAGGGGGCCTACGAGCAGTACTTC. Protein product: CASSSRQGAYEQYF.

This clone was counted between two and nine times. The V call is TRBV18, the J call TRBJ1-1; 10 nucleotides line up with TRBD1. Germline V gene lookup returns CDR1 KGHSH and CDR2 LQKENI. The V segment lost 2 bases and the J segment 3 bases; nucleotides outside the gene matches: 12. The length of the CDR3 is 18 residues. The CDR3 DNA sequence: TGTGCCAGCTCACCAGCGACAGGGGGCAGATATTGGGACACTGAAGCTTTCTTT. Its translation: CASSPATGGRYWDTEAFF.